This T cell receptor beta chain was retrieved from a study of cytomegalovirus exposure and HLA in healthy donors. Findings and caveats of the study: Investigators reported approximately 170 TCR beta chains as tied to cytomegalovirus.

The study ran its PCR with 60 Vbeta and 13 Jbeta primers. TCRdb's table, derived via immunoSEQ multiplex PCR, lists solely in-frame clones and lacks some. Of about 160,000 clones in the sample, about 71% were seen once. This clone was detected a few times. Its antigen is not identified. The CDR3 is 16 amino acids. The ends were cut back, 3 bases at V and 4 bases at J, with 15 bases in the middle. The germline CDR1 and CDR2 sequences are MDHEN and SYDVKM. The receptor's source is a man aged 50 or older in good health and CMV-seronegative. The chain is built from TRBV28 and TRBJ1-4; maybe TRBD1 (6 bases). Sequenced material: PBMCs. CDR3 protein: CASSFQGILNNEKLFF. The CDR3 nucleotides are TGTGCCAGCAGTTTCCAGGGGATTTTGAATAATGAAAAACTGTTTTTT. Using reference TRBV28 and TRBJ1-4 for the parts outside the CDR3, the full variable domain is DVKVTQSSRYLVKRTGEKVFLECVQDMDHENMFWYRQDPGLGLRLIYFSYDVKMKEKGDIPEGYSVSREKKERFSLILESASTNQTSMYLCASSFQGILNNEKLFFGSGTQLSVL.